These T cell receptor beta chains were read from a single sample in a study of shared clonotypes between healthy human individuals. TCRdb's table, derived via immunoSEQ multiplex PCR, lists solely in-frame clones and lacks some. The data show around 2.1 million clones, more than 85% seen once. Source material: naive CD8+ T cells from PBMCs. The receptor set was obtained from a man younger than 35 in good health. Some clones in this sample may be carry-over from other donors' samples. CDR3s include the opening cysteine and the closing phenylalanine or tryptophan. Each record gives: J gene, V gene, CDR3 length, clone size, D gene, CDR3 DNA, CDR3 protein. A D gene is named only where the DNA matches it firmly. The size of a clone is reported for some rows only, either as once, few or many, or as a class for expanded clones.

J: TRBJ1-1; V: TRBV19; length: 15; size: NA; D: NA; DNA: TGTGCCAGTAGTATCGCGACACTTCTGAACACTGAAGCTTTCTTT; CDR3: CASSIATLLNTEAFF
J: TRBJ2-7; V: TRBV27; length: 14; size: NA; D: TRBD1; DNA: TGTGCCAGCAGCCTGGACAGGTCCATGGTGGAGCAGTACTTC; CDR3: CASSLDRSMVEQYF
J: TRBJ1-1; V: TRBV13; length: 12; size: few; D: NA; DNA: TGTGCCAGCAGGCGGAGGGACACTGAAGCTTTCTTT; CDR3: CASRRRDTEAFF
J: TRBJ2-4; V: TRBV27; length: 15; size: NA; D: NA; DNA: TGTGCCAGCAGTCCTCGACACTTAACCCAAAACATTCAGTACTTC; CDR3: CASSPRHLTQNIQYF
J: TRBJ1-3; V: TRBV14; length: 17; size: NA; D: NA; DNA: TGTGCCAGCAGCCAAGAGGCAGGGACATTCTCTGGAAACACCATATATTTT; CDR3: CASSQEAGTFSGNTIYF
J: TRBJ2-3; V: TRBV6-5; length: 12; size: NA; D: NA; DNA: TGTGCCAGCCGGAGAGGCACAGATACGCAGTATTTT; CDR3: CASRRGTDTQYF
J: TRBJ2-7; V: TRBV18; length: 15; size: NA; D: NA; DNA: TGTGCCAGCTCACCTCCCGCAGGGGTGGGCCACGAGCAGTACTTC; CDR3: CASSPPAGVGHEQYF
J: TRBJ2-7; V: TRBV29-1; length: 12; size: once; D: TRBD1; DNA: TGCAGCGTTGATATAGGGGGCCACGAGCAGTACTTC; CDR3: CSVDIGGHEQYF
J: TRBJ2-7; V: TRBV28; length: 14; size: NA; D: TRBD1; DNA: TGTGCCAGCAGTTCAGCAGGGGGTAGTAACGAGCAGTACTTC; CDR3: CASSSAGGSNEQYF
J: TRBJ1-4; V: TRBV9; length: 15; size: NA; D: TRBD1; DNA: TGTGCCAGCAGCCCATTAGGGGGCCCTAATGAAAAACTGTTTTTT; CDR3: CASSPLGGPNEKLFF
J: TRBJ2-5; V: TRBV7-9; length: 15; size: NA; D: TRBD1; DNA: TGTGCCAGCAGCCCCCGGGACAGGGGAATGGGGACCCAGTACTTC; CDR3: CASSPRDRGMGTQYF
J: TRBJ2-1; V: TRBV7-2; length: 17; size: once; D: NA; DNA: TGTGCCAGCAGCTTAGACCTACAGGGTAGCTCCTACAATGAGCAGTTCTTC; CDR3: CASSLDLQGSSYNEQFF
J: TRBJ2-1; V: TRBV5-1; length: 15; size: NA; D: NA; DNA: TGCGCCAGCAGCTCGGACTGGATTTCCTACAATGAGCAGTTCTTC; CDR3: CASSSDWISYNEQFF
J: TRBJ1-1; V: TRBV5-6; length: 14; size: NA; D: NA; DNA: TGTGCCAGCAGCTTTTCTCCCTCAGGGACTGAAGCTTTCTTT; CDR3: CASSFSPSGTEAFF
J: TRBJ2-1; V: TRBV27; length: 19; size: NA; D: TRBD1; DNA: TGTGCCAGCAGTTCCGTCCCGGGACAGGGGTTCAGTATGGGCAATGAGCAGTTCTTC; CDR3: CASSSVPGQGFSMGNEQFF
J: TRBJ2-1; V: TRBV27; length: 14; size: NA; D: TRBD2; DNA: TGTGCCAGCAGTTTCGGGGGGGAGGACAATGAGCAGTTCTTC; CDR3: CASSFGGEDNEQFF
J: TRBJ2-5; V: TRBV5-1; length: 11; size: NA; D: NA; DNA: TGCGCCAGCAGCTCCCAAGAGACCCAGTACTTC; CDR3: CASSSQETQYF
J: TRBJ2-7; V: TRBV7-9; length: 14; size: NA; D: NA; DNA: TGTGCCAGCAGCTTAGTGGGCCCATCCTACGAGCAGTACTTC; CDR3: CASSLVGPSYEQYF
J: TRBJ2-7; V: TRBV19; length: 11; size: NA; D: TRBD2; DNA: TGTGCCACGGGACTAGCTCACGAGCAGTACTTC; CDR3: CATGLAHEQYF
J: TRBJ2-2; V: TRBV11-3; length: 12; size: NA; D: NA; DNA: TGTGCCAGCAGCCCCCGCACCGGGGAGCTGTTTTTT; CDR3: CASSPRTGELFF
J: TRBJ2-7; V: TRBV28; length: 12; size: once; D: NA; DNA: TGTGCCAGCAGCCCGGGGGAGTCCGAGCAGTACTTC; CDR3: CASSPGESEQYF
J: TRBJ2-1; V: TRBV27; length: 15; size: once; D: NA; DNA: TGTGCCAGCAGTTTCGTAGGGAGCGGCTACAATGAGCAGTTCTTC; CDR3: CASSFVGSGYNEQFF
J: TRBJ2-6; V: TRBV9; length: 19; size: NA; D: NA; DNA: TGTGCCAGCAGCGCTAGGGGGGACAGTTCCAGCTCTGGGGCCAACGTCCTGACTTTC; CDR3: CASSARGDSSSSGANVLTF
J: TRBJ1-1; V: TRBV7-9; length: 14; size: NA; D: NA; DNA: TGTGCCAGCAGCTTATCCCTCGCCATCACCGAAGCTTTCTTT; CDR3: CASSLSLAITEAFF